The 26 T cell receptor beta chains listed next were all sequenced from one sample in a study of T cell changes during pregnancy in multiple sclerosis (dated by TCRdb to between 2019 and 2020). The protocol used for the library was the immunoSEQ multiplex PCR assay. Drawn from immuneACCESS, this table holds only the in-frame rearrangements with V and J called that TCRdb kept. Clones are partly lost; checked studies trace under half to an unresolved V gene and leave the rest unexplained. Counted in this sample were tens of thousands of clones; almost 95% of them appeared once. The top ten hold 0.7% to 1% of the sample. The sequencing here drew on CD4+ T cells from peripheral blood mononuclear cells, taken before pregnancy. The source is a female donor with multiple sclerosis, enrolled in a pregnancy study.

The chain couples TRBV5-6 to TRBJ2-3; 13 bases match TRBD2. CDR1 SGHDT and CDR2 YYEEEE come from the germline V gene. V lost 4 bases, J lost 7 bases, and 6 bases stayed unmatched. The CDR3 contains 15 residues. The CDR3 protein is CASSRTSGSLYTQYF. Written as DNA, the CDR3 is TGTGCCAGCAGCCGGACTAGCGGGAGTTTATATACGCAGTATTTT. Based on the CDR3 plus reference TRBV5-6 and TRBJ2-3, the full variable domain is DAGVTQSPTHLIKTRGQQVTLRCSPKSGHDTVSWYQQALGQGPQFIFQYYEEEERQRGNFPDRFSGHQFPNYSSELNVNALLLGDSALYLCASSRTSGSLYTQYFGPGTRLTVL.

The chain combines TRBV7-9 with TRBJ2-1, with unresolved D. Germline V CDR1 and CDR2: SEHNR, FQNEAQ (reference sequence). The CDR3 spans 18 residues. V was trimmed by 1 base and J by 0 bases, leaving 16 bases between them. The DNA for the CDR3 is TGTGCCAGCAGCTTAGACCTCTCACTCGTAAGCTCCTACAATGAGCAGTTCTTC. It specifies CASSLDLSLVSSYNEQFF.

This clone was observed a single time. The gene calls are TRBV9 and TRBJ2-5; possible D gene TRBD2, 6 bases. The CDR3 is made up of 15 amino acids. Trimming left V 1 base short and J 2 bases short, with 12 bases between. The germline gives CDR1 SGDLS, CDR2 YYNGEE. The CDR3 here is CASSVSLREQETQYF. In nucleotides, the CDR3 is TGTGCCAGCAGCGTAAGCTTGCGGGAACAAGAGACCCAGTACTTC.

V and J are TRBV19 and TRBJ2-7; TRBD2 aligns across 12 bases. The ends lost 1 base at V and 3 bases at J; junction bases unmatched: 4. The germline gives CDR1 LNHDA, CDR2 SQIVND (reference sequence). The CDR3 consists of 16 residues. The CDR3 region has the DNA TGTGCCAGTAGTATAGTTGGACTAGCGGGACTCTACGAGCAGTACTTC. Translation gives CASSIVGLAGLYEQYF.

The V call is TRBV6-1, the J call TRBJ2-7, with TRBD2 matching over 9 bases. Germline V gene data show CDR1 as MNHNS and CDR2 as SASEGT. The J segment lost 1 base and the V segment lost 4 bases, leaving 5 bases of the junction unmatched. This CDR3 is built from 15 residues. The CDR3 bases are TGTGCCAGCAGTGGTAGCGGGAGAGTTTCCTACGAGCAGTACTTC. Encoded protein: CASSGSGRVSYEQYF.

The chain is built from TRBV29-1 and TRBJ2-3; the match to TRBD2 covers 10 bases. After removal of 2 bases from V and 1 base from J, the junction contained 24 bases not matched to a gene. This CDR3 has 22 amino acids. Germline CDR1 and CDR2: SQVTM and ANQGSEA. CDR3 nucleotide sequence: TGCAGCGTTGAAATCGACAGGGACTTCCGCTTCTGGACTAGCGGAGGCACAGATACGCAGTATTTT. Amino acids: CSVEIDRDFRFWTSGGTDTQYF.

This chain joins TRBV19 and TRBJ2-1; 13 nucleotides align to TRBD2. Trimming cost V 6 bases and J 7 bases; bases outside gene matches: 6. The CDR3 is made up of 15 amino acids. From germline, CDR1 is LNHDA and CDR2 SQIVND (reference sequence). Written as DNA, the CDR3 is TGTGCCAGTAGCCAACTAGCGGGAGGGAGGAATGAGCAGTTCTTC. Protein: CASSQLAGGRNEQFF.

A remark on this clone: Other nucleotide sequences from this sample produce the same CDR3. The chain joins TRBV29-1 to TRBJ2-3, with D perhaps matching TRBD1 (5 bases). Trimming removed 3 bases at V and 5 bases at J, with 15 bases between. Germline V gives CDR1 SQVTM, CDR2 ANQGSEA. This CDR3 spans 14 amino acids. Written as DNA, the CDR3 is TGCAGCGTTGAGGGTCAGGGTTATGGAGATACGCAGTATTTT. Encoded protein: CSVEGQGYGDTQYF.

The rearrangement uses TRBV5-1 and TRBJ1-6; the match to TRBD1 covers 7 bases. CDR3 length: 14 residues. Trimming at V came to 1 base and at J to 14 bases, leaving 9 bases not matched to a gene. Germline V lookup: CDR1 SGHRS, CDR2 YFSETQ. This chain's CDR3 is CASSLWAGGNTLHF. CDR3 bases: TGCGCCAGCAGCTTGTGGGCAGGGGGTAATACCCTCCACTTT.

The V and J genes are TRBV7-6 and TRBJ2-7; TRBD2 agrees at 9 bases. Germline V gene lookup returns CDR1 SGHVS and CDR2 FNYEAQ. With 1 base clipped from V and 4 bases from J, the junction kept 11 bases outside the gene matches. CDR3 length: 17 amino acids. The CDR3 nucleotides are TGTGCCAGCAGCTTAGACGCTAGCGGGATTTCTGGGTACGAGCAGTACTTC. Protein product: CASSLDASGISGYEQYF.

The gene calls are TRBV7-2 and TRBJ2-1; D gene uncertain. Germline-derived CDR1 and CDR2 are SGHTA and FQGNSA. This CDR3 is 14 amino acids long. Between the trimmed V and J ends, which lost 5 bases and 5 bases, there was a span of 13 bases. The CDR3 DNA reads TGTGCCAGCAGCCCGGCAACACAGAACAATGAGCAGTTCTTC. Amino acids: CASSPATQNNEQFF.

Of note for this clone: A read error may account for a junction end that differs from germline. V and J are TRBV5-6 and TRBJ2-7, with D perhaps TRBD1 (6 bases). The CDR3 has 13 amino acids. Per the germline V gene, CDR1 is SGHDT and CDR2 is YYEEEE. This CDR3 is CASSFRGWERVEF. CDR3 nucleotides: TGTGCCAGCAGCTTCAGGGGATGGGAAAGAGTTGAGTTC.

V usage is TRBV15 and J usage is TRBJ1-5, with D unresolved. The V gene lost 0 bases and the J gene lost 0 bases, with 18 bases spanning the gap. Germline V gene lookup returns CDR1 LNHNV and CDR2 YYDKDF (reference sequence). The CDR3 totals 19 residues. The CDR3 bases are TGTGCCACCAGCAGAGAGACTGGATCGGCGAGGGCTAGCAATCAGCCCCAGCATTTT. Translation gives CATSRETGSARASNQPQHF.

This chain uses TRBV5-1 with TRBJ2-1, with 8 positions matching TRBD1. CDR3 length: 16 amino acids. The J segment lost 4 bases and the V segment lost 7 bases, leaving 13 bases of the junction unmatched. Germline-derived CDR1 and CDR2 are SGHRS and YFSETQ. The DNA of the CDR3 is TGCGCCAGCCGAATGACAGGGGCGAAACCTTACAATGAGCAGTTCTTC. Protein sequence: CASRMTGAKPYNEQFF.

In nucleotides, the CDR3 is TGCGCCAGCAGCCCTGTAGGGGGCCACGACGAGCAGTACTTC. Translating gives CASSPVGGHDEQYF. The J gene is TRBJ2-7, the V gene TRBV23-1; the match to TRBD1 covers 7 bases. TRBV23-1 is an open reading frame whose function is uncertain. Unmatched junction bases numbered 10, after V lost 6 bases and J lost 5 bases. This CDR3 has 14 amino acids.

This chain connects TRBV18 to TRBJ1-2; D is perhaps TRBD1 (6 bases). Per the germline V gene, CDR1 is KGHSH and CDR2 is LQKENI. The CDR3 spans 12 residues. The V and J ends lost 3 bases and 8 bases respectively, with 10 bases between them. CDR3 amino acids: CASSPNREGYTF. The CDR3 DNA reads TGTGCCAGCTCACCGAACAGGGAGGGCTACACCTTC.

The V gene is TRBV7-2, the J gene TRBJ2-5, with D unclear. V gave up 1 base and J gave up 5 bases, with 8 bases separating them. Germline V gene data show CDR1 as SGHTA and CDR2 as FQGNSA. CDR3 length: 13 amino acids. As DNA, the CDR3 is TGTGCCAGCAGCTTAGGTAGCTCGGAGACCCAGTACTTC. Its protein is CASSLGSSETQYF.

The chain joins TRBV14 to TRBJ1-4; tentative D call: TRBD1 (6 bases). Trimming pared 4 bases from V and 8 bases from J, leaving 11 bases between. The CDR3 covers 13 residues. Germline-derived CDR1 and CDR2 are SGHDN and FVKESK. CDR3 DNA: TGTGCCAGCAGCCGGGGGCGGACCGAAAAACTGTTTTTT. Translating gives CASSRGRTEKLFF.

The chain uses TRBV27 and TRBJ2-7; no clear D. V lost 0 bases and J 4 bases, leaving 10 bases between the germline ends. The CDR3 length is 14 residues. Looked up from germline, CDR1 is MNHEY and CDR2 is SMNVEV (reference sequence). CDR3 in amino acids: CASSLSALSYEQYF. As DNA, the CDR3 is TGTGCCAGCAGTTTATCAGCCCTTAGTTACGAGCAGTACTTC.

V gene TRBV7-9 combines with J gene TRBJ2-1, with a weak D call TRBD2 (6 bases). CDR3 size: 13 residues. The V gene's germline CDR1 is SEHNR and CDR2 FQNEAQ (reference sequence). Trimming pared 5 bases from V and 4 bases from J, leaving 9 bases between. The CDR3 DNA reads TGTGCCAGCAGCCCAGGGACTTACAATGAGCAGTTCTTC. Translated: CASSPGTYNEQFF.

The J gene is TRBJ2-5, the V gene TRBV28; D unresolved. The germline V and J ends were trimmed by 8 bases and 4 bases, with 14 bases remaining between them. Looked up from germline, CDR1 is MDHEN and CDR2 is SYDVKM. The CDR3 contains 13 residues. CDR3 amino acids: CASAISMRETQYF. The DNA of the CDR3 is TGTGCCAGCGCAATCTCCATGCGAGAGACCCAGTACTTC.

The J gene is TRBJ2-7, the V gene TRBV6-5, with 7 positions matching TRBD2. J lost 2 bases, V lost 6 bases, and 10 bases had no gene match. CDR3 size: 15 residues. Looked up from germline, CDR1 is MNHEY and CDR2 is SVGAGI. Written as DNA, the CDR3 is TGTGCCAGCAGCGCCGCGGGAGCGACGCCCTACGAGCAGTACTTC. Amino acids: CASSAAGATPYEQYF.

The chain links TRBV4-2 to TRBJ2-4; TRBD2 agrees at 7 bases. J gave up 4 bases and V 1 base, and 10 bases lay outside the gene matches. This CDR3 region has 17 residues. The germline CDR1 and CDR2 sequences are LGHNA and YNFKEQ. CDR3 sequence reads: CASSQGTGGSPKNIQYF. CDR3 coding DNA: TGTGCCAGCAGCCAAGGAACTGGCGGGAGCCCAAAAAACATTCAGTACTTC.

CDR3 residues: CSVARSGSYNEQFF. CDR3 bases: TGCAGCGTCGCTCGTAGCGGGAGTTACAATGAGCAGTTCTTC. V usage is TRBV29-1 and J usage is TRBJ2-1, with 9 bases that match TRBD2. Unmatched junction bases numbered 7, after V lost 6 bases and J lost 4 bases. The CDR3 spans 14 residues. Looked up from germline, CDR1 is SQVTM and CDR2 is ANQGSEA.

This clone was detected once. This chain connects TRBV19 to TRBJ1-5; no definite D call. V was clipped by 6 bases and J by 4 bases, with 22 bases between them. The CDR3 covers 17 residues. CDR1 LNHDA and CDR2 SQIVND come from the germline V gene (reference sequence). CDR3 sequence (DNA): TGTGCCAGTAGCTATCCCCCGCCAGGAAGGATAAATCAGCCCCAGCATTTT. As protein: CASSYPPPGRINQPQHF.

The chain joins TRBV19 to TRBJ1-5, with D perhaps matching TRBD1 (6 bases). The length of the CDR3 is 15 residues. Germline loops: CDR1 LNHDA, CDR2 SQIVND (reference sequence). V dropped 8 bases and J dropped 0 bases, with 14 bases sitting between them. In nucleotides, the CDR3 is TGTGCCAGTTCCCGGGACAAAGATAGCAATCAGCCCCAGCATTTT. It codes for CASSRDKDSNQPQHF. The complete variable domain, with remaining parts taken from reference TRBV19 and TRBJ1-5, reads DGGITQSPKYLFRKEGQNVTLSCEQNLNHDAMYWYRQDPGQGLRLIYYSQIVNDFQKGDIAEGYSVSREKKESFPLTVTSAQKNPTAFYLCASSRDKDSNQPQHFGDGTRLSIL.